The 17 T cell receptor beta chains presented below share a single source sample, sequenced in a study of blood T cells in healthy people across ages. Using a J-beta primer mix together with a sample-barcoded 5' primer, a second PCR was run for roughly 7 to 12 cycles. From the 5' RACE reads, TCRdb called clonotypes with MiXCR, one entry per CDR3 protein. The profile shows about 1.1 million distinct CDR3 sequences, more than 30% of them singletons. Sequencing used blood. The receptors were gathered from a man younger than 35 in good health.

This clonotype was recorded a few times. The J gene is TRBJ2-3, the V gene TRBV12-3 or TRBV12-4; perhaps D is TRBD1 or TRBD2 (5 bases each). Trimming took off 6 bases at V and 0 bases at J, with 13 bases between the two ends. The CDR3 totals 15 residues. CDR3 protein: CASSTRDQSTDTQYF. DNA for the CDR3: TGTGCCAGCAGCACCAGGGACCAAAGCACAGATACGCAGTATTTT.

The chain employs TRBV20-1 and TRBJ1-3, with a possible D match to TRBD1 (5 bases). The V end lost 3 bases, the J end lost 6 bases, and 15 bases lay between the germline ends. The CDR3 consists of 14 residues. Germline V CDR1 and CDR2: DFQATT, SNEGSKA (reference sequence). The CDR3 loop is CSASARDSINTIYF. The CDR3 DNA reads TGCAGTGCTAGCGCCCGGGACTCCATAAACACCATATATTTT.

This clonotype was counted a few times. The chain is built from TRBV20-1 and TRBJ1-4; 9 nucleotides align to TRBD1. Unmatched junction bases numbered 5, after V lost 3 bases and J lost 3 bases. The CDR3 covers 15 residues. Germline assignment: CDR1 DFQATT and CDR2 SNEGSKA (reference sequence). The CDR3 loop reads CSARDRGWANEKLFF. CDR3 in DNA: TGCAGTGCTAGGGACAGGGGTTGGGCTAATGAAAAACTGTTTTTT.

In nucleotides, the CDR3 is TGTGCCAGCACAAACAGGGAGAACTACACCTTC. It yields the protein CASTNRENYTF. The rearrangement uses TRBV6-1 and TRBJ1-2; TRBD1 might be the D (6 bases). CDR1 and CDR2 (germline): MNHNS, SASEGT. The CDR3 covers 11 residues. Trimming stripped 7 bases from V and 10 bases from J, with 13 bases between.

This clonotype has only a few counts. The chain uses TRBV9 and TRBJ1-2; possible D gene TRBD1, 6 bases. Trimming pared 0 bases from V and 4 bases from J, leaving 19 bases between. Germline lookup yields CDR1 SGDLS and CDR2 YYNGEE. The CDR3 has 17 residues. This chain's CDR3 is CASSVGILRTDLYGYTF. CDR3 bases: TGTGCCAGCAGCGTAGGTATCTTAAGGACAGACCTCTATGGCTACACCTTC.

This clonotype was counted a few times. In DNA, the CDR3 is TGTGCCAGCAGTGAAGCAGGGGCAGGTGATCAGCCCCAGCATTTT. It is translated as CASSEAGAGDQPQHF. The V and J genes are TRBV6-1 and TRBJ1-5; D might be TRBD1 (5 bases). V was trimmed by 0 bases and J by 5 bases, leaving 11 bases between them. The CDR3 loop spans 15 amino acids. Germline CDR1 MNHNS, CDR2 SASEGT.

The chain joins TRBV27 to TRBJ1-5, with D unclear. Trimming shortened V by 4 bases and J by 4 bases, and 11 bases separated the two germline ends. The CDR3 sequence is 14 residues long. The germline gives CDR1 MNHEY, CDR2 SMNVEV (reference sequence). For the CDR3, the DNA is TGTGCCAGCAGTTATTCTGCCATTAATCAGCCCCAGCATTTT. It encodes CASSYSAINQPQHF.

The chain recombines TRBV7-6 with TRBJ1-4; 8 bases align to TRBD1. Germline lookup yields CDR1 SGHVS and CDR2 FNYEAQ. Unmatched junction bases numbered 11, after V lost 2 bases and J lost 9 bases. CDR3 length: 16 amino acids. Written as DNA, the CDR3 is TGTGCCAGCAGCTTAACCCCTCCGGGACAGGCCAAAAAACTGTTTTTT. Translation: CASSLTPPGQAKKLFF.

This chain joins TRBV6-2 or TRBV6-3 and TRBJ1-1; D not certain. V was shortened by 6 bases and J by 4 bases, with 12 bases between the two germline ends. Germline assignment: CDR1 MNHEY and CDR2 SVGEGT. This CDR3 has 13 residues. The CDR3 DNA reads as TGTGCCAGCAGAACCGAGGTGGGCACTGAAGCTTTCTTT. Translation: CASRTEVGTEAFF.

The chain has TRBV10-3 and TRBJ1-1; the D gene is possibly TRBD1 (5 bases). The CDR3 consists of 13 residues. Deletions cut 8 bases from V and 2 bases from J, with 12 bases between. The germline V gene encodes CDR1 ENHRY and CDR2 SYGVKD. The CDR3 bases are TGTGCCATCCGGGGGTACGGAAACACTGAAGCTTTCTTT. Its protein is CAIRGYGNTEAFF.

The chain carries TRBV3-1 and TRBJ2-7, with a weak D call TRBD1 (6 bases). V was pared by 4 bases and J by 4 bases, with 14 bases between. The CDR3 is 14 amino acids. Germline CDR1 LGHDT, CDR2 YNNKEL (reference sequence). The CDR3, as DNA: TGTGCCAGCAGCCTGAACAGGGTATCTTACGAGCAGTACTTC. Translation: CASSLNRVSYEQYF.

The table lists this clonotype with a few counts. V usage is TRBV19 and J usage is TRBJ1-5, with TRBD1 as a possible D gene (5 bases). The germline gives CDR1 LNHDA, CDR2 SQIVND (reference sequence). V lost 3 bases, J lost 0 bases, and 9 bases lay in between. The CDR3 runs to 15 residues. CDR3 protein: CASSIGGGSNQPQHF. CDR3 in DNA: TGTGCCAGTAGTATCGGGGGGGGTAGCAATCAGCCCCAGCATTTT.

V and J are TRBV27 and TRBJ2-1, with D possibly matching TRBD1 (6 bases). The DNA end is more similar to TRBJ2-7, so the J call may be wrong. The germline V gene has CDR1 MNHEY and CDR2 SMNVEV (reference sequence). CDR3 length: 15 amino acids. The chain's CDR3 is CASSRWDTNYNEQYF. The CDR3 nucleotides are TGTGCCAGCAGCCGGTGGGACACCAACTACAATGAGCAGTACTTC.

This chain joins TRBV28 and TRBJ1-6, with D hard to call. The V gene's germline CDR1 is MDHEN and CDR2 SYDVKM. The CDR3 has 12 amino acids. Deletions cut 6 bases from V and 6 bases from J, with 6 bases between. The CDR3 DNA is TGTGCCAGCAGCTCGATTAATTCACCCCTCCACTTT. Encoded protein: CASSSINSPLHF. The full variable domain, in which reference TRBV28 and TRBJ1-6 provide the parts outside the CDR3, is DVKVTQSSRYLVKRTGEKVFLECVQDMDHENMFWYRQDPGLGLRLIYFSYDVKMKEKGDIPEGYSVSREKKERFSLILESASTNQTSMYLCASSSINSPLHFGNGTRLTVT.

This clonotype was detected a few times. V usage is TRBV25-1 and J usage is TRBJ2-3, with D hard to call. CDR1 and CDR2 from the germline V gene are MGHDK and SYGVNS. V gave up 0 bases and J gave up 3 bases, with 10 bases separating them. CDR3 length: 15 residues. This chain's CDR3 is CASSEYSLGTDTQYF. The CDR3 bases are TGTGCCAGCAGTGAATATTCGTTAGGGACAGATACGCAGTATTTT.

The genes are TRBV10-3 and TRBJ2-6, with 7 bases fitting TRBD1. CDR3 length: 20 amino acids. Trimming took 2 bases from V and 4 from J; bases not matched to a gene: 17. Germline-derived CDR1 and CDR2 are ENHRY and SYGVKD. This CDR3 is CAISEPYPLDRVVGANVLTF. The CDR3 nucleotides are TGTGCCATCAGTGAGCCCTACCCCCTAGACAGGGTCGTAGGGGCCAACGTCCTGACTTTC.

This clonotype was observed at least ten times. The chain carries TRBV12-3 or TRBV12-4 and TRBJ2-7; D is tentatively TRBD1 or TRBD2 (5 bases each). CDR3 size: 13 residues. The V end was cut by 3 bases, the J end by 3 bases, with 9 bases between. The CDR3 protein is CASSFSGRYEQYF. The CDR3 nucleotides read TGTGCCAGCAGTTTCTCGGGGCGCTACGAGCAGTACTTC.